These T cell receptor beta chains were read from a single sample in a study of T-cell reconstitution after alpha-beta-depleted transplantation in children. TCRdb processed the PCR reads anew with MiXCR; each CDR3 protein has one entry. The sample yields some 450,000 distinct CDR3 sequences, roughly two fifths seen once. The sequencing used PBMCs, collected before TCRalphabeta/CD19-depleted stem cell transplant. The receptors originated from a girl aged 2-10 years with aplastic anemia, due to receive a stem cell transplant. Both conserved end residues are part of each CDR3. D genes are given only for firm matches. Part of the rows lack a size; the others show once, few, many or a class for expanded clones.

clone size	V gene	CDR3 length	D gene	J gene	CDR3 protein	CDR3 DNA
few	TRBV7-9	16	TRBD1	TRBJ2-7	CASSSLNYRGRNEQYF	TGTGCCAGCAGCTCCCTAAATTACAGGGGAAGGAACGAGCAGTACTTC
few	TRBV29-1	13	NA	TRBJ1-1	CSAWGDSNTEAFF	TGCAGCGCCTGGGGGGATTCGAACACTGAAGCTTTCTTT
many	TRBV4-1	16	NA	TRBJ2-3	CASSESGRALGDTQYF	TGCGCCAGCAGCGAATCGGGACGGGCCTTGGGAGATACGCAGTATTTT
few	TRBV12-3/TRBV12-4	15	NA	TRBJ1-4	CASSLQVSTNEKLFF	TGTGCCAGCAGTTTGCAGGTTTCAACTAATGAAAAACTGTTTTTT
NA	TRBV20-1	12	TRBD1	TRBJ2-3	CSARTGIDTQYF	TGCAGTGCTAGGACAGGGATAGATACGCAGTATTTT
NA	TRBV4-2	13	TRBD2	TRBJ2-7	CASSLSTSSEQYF	TGTGCCAGCAGCCTTTCGACTAGCAGCGAGCAGTACTTC
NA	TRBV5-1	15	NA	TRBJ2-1	CASRPGDTPYNEQFF	TGCGCCAGCAGGCCTGGGGACACCCCCTACAATGAGCAGTTCTTC
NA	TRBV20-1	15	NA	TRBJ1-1	CSAPRRGRVGTEAFF	TGCAGTGCTCCCCGCCGGGGGAGGGTCGGCACTGAAGCTTTCTTT
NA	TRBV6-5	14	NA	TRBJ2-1	CASSYSGGTAEQFF	TGTGCCAGCAGTTACAGCGGAGGGACAGCTGAGCAGTTCTTC
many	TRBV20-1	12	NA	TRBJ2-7	CSAGTFTYEQYF	TGCAGTGCGGGGACGTTTACCTACGAGCAGTACTTC
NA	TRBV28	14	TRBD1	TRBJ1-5	CAWGTGVDYQPQHF	TGTGCCTGGGGGACAGGGGTCGACTATCAGCCCCAGCATTTT
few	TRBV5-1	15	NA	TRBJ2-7	CASSLDGNFPYEQYF	TGCGCCAGCAGCTTGGACGGGAATTTTCCCTACGAGCAGTACTTC